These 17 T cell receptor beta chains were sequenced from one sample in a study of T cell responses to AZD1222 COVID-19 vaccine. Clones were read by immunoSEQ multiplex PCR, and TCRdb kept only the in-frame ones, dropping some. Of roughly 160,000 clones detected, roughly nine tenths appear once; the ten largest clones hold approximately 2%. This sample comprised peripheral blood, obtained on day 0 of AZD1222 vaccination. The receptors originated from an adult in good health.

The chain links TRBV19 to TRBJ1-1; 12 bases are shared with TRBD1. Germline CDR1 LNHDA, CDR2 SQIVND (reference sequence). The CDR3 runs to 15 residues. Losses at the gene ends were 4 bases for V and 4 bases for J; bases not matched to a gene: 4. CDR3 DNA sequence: TGTGCCAGTAGTACCGGGACAGGGGGCCCCACTGAAGCTTTCTTT. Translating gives CASSTGTGGPTEAFF.

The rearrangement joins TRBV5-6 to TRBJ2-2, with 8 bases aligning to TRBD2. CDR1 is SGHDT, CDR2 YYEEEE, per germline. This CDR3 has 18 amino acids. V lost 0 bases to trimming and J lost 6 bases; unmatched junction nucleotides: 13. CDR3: CASSLVSVGTSFAGELFF. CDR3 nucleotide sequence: TGTGCCAGCAGCTTGGTTTCAGTCGGGACTAGTTTCGCCGGGGAGCTGTTTTTT. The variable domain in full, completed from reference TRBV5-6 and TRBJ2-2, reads DAGVTQSPTHLIKTRGQQVTLRCSPKSGHDTVSWYQQALGQGPQFIFQYYEEEERQRGNFPDRFSGHQFPNYSSELNVNALLLGDSALYLCASSLVSVGTSFAGELFFGEGSRLTVL.

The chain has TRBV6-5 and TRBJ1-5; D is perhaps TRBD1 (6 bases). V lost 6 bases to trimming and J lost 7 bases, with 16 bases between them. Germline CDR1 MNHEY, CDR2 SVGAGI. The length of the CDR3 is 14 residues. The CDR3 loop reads CASSRGGRQQPQHF. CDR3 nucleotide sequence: TGTGCCAGCAGCCGCGGGGGGCGCCAACAGCCCCAGCATTTT.

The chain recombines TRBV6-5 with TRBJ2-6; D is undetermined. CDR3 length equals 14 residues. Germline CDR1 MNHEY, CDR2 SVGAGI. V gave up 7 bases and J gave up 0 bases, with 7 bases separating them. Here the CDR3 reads CASKLGSGANVLTF. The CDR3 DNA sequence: TGTGCCAGCAAGTTGGGCTCTGGGGCCAACGTCCTGACTTTC.

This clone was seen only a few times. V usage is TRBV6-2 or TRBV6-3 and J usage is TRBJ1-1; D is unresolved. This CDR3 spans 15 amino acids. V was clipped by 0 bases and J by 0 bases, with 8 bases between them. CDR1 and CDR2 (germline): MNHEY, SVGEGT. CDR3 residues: CASSYSQRLNTEAFF. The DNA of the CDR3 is TGTGCCAGCAGTTACTCACAGCGCCTGAACACTGAAGCTTTCTTT.

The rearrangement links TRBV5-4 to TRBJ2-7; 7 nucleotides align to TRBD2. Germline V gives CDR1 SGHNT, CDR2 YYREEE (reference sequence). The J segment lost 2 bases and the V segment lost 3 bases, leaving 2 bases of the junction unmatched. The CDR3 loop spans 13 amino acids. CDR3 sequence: CASSWRGTYEQYF. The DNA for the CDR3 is TGTGCCAGCAGCTGGCGGGGGACCTACGAGCAGTACTTC.

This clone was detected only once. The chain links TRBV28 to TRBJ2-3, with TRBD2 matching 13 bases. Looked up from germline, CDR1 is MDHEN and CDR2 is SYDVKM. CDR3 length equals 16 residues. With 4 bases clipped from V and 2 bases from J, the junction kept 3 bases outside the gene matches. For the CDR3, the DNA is TGTGCCAGCAGTTCCACTAGCGGGGGGGCCACAGATACGCAGTATTTT. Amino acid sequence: CASSSTSGGATDTQYF.

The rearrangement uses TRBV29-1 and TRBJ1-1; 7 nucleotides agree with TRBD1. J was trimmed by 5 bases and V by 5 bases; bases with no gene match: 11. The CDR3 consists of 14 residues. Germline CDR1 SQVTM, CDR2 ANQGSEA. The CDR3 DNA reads TGCAGCGTTCCTATACGACAGGGAGGAACTGAAGCTTTCTTT. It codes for CSVPIRQGGTEAFF.

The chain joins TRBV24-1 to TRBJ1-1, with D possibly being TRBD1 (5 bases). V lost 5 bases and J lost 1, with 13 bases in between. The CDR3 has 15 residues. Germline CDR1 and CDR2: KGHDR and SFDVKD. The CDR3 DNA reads TGTGCCACCAGTGTCCCCGGGGACGGGAACACTGAAGCTTTCTTT. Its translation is CATSVPGDGNTEAFF.

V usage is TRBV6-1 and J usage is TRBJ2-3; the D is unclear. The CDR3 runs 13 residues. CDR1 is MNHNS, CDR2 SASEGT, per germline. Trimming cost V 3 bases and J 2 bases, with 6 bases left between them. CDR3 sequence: CASSEVYTDTQYF. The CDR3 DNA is TGTGCCAGCAGTGAGGTCTACACAGATACGCAGTATTTT.

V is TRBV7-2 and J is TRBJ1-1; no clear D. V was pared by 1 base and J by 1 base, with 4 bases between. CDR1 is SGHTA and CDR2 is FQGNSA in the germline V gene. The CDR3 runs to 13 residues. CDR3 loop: CASSLGRNTEAFF. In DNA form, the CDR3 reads TGTGCCAGCAGCTTAGGCAGGAACACTGAAGCTTTCTTT.

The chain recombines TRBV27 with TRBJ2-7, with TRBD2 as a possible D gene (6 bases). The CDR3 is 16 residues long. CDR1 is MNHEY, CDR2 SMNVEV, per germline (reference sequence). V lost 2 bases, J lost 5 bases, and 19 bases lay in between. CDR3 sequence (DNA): TGTGCCAGCAGTTTAGTTCCGCGGGAATTGTTCGACGAGCAGTACTTC. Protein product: CASSLVPRELFDEQYF.

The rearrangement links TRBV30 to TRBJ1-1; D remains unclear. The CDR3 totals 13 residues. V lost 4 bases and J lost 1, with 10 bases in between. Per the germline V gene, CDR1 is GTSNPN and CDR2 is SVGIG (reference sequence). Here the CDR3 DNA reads TGTGCCTGGATTCGGCTCCCGAACACTGAAGCTTTCTTT. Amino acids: CAWIRLPNTEAFF.

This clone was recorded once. The CDR3 reads CASSLAGDNYGYTF. DNA for the CDR3: TGCGCCAGCAGCTTGGCGGGGGATAACTATGGCTACACCTTC. V is TRBV5-1 and J is TRBJ1-2, with D tentatively TRBD1 (5 bases). The CDR3 spans 14 residues. Germline V gene sequence: CDR1 SGHRS, CDR2 YFSETQ. V was cut by 0 bases and J by 1 base, with 7 bases left in between.

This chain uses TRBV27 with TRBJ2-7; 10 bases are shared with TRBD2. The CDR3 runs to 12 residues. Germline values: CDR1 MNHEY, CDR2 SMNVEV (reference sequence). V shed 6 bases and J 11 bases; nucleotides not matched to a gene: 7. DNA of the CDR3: TGTGCCAGCAGCCGGCTAGCGGGGGTAAAGTACTTC. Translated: CASSRLAGVKYF.

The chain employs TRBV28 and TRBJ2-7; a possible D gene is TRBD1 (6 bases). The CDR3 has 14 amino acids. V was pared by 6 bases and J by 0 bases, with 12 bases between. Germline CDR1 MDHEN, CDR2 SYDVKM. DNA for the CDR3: TGTGCCAGCAGCCCCGGGACATTCTCCTACGAGCAGTACTTC. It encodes CASSPGTFSYEQYF.

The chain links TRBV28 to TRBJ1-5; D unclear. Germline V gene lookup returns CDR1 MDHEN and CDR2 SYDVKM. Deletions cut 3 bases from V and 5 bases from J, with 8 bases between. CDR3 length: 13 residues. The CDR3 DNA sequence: TGTGCCAGCAGTTTTGTCAGTGATCAGCCCCAGCATTTT. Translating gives CASSFVSDQPQHF.